Listed below are T cell receptor beta chains from one sample, sequenced in a study of T cells after yellow fever vaccination. A single record per CDR3 protein comes from TCRdb applying MiXCR to the 5' RACE reads. Of some 350,000 distinct CDR3 sequences in the sample, almost 4% were seen once. Sequencing was performed on PBMCs, taken 5 days after the yellow fever booster vaccination. Receptors originate from a man aged 18 to 30 who received the YFV17D yellow fever vaccine. Both conserved end residues are trimmed from each CDR3.

>TRBJ2-1|TRBV11-2
VSSLTSYNEQF
>TRBJ2-1|TRBV7-2
ASSSGLAGWDEQF
>TRBJ1-2|TRBV7-2
ASSGWDKRVRCT
>TRBJ2-5|TRBV6-9
ASSYLIRTPKEETQY
>TRBJ1-1|TRBV6-5
ASSYVGGGDTEAF
>TRBJ1-1|TRBV4-3
ASSPGDTGKRAEAF
>TRBJ2-2|TRBV3-1
ASSQESSGYAGELF
>TRBJ2-3|TRBV7-9
ASSRAAGLPFTDTQY
>TRBJ1-3|TRBV12-3/TRBV12-4
ASSFSGAGLDTIY
>TRBJ1-1|TRBV15
ATSTNQLQQGLTMNTEAF
>TRBJ2-1|TRBV20-1
SARDGTLSSYNEQF
>TRBJ1-6|TRBV7-9
ASSSRGNLNSPLH
>TRBJ1-4|TRBV7-2
ASSKGQGTEKLF
>TRBJ2-2|TRBV5-4
ASSLDRGRIGELF
>TRBJ1-4|TRBV7-6
ASRPRVGNEKLF
>TRBJ1-3|TRBV5-1
ASSSGRGGSDTIY
>TRBJ2-2|TRBV7-6
ASSLAPPGLAGRNTGELF
>TRBJ2-1|TRBV5-6
ASSLAGGEGSYNEQF
>TRBJ1-2|TRBV7-9
ASSPRQFPNYGYT
>TRBJ1-5|TRBV6-5
ASSRNWYSNQPQH
>TRBJ2-1|TRBV20-1
SARPPGLAVYNEQF
>TRBJ1-5|TRBV2
ASTPWGGLGQPQH
>TRBJ1-5|TRBV20-1
SAQIRDSNQPQH
>TRBJ1-4|TRBV5-1
ASSSGTYNEKLF
>TRBJ2-5|TRBV29-1
SLGSLEGETQY
>TRBJ1-1|TRBV4-3
ASSQEQGAPEAF
>TRBJ1-1|TRBV11-2
ASSDKNRGRNTEAF
>TRBJ1-4|TRBV6-6
ASSPTAGGQPNEKLF
>TRBJ1-5|TRBV7-9
ASSSSGGSQH
>TRBJ2-5|TRBV6-5
ASKLAGGLQETQY
>TRBJ1-5|TRBV27
ASSAGQGWEPQH
>TRBJ2-5|TRBV7-6
ASSLIPGLQETQY
>TRBJ1-6|TRBV5-5
ASSFRDTNNSPLH
>TRBJ2-3|TRBV21-1
ASSSLIIHNTDTQY
>TRBJ1-6|TRBV4-1
ASRTGGISYNSPLH
>TRBJ2-7|TRBV20-1
SARDPGGPGYEQY
>TRBJ1-1|TRBV7-2
ASSSPTERTEAF
>TRBJ2-5|TRBV6-2/TRBV6-3
ASSYLGTQY
>TRBJ2-1|TRBV7-2
ASSLAIGGAGYNEQF
>TRBJ1-6|TRBV5-1
ASREGGGYNSPLH
>TRBJ1-3|TRBV20-1
SARDRADGNTIY
>TRBJ2-6|TRBV10-3
AISGTGGSGANVLT
>TRBJ2-3|TRBV7-9
ASSPYGAYVDTQY
>TRBJ2-2|TRBV25-1
ASSELASGGVGELF
>TRBJ2-1|TRBV29-1
SVVPGTGPYNEQF
>TRBJ1-1|TRBV2
ASRVQGTNTEAF
>TRBJ2-7|TRBV7-2
ASSLQGLRAKLTEQY
>TRBJ2-2|TRBV7-6
ASSLGNVGLAGDGELF
>TRBJ1-5|TRBV6-2/TRBV6-3
ASTDSNQPQH
>TRBJ1-6|TRBV3-1
ASSQGDRLH
>TRBJ2-7|TRBV5-5
ASSSRTYISYEQY
>TRBJ2-1|TRBV5-1
ASSLPLALNEQF
>TRBJ2-3|TRBV6-2/TRBV6-3
ASNRRRDTDTQY
>TRBJ2-1|TRBV5-4
ASSLVANEQF